These 3 T cell receptor beta chains share one sample of origin, sequenced in a study of tumor-infiltrating lymphocytes in primary liver carcinoma. For each extraction, RNA and DNA were obtained together from about 21-30 mg of unsorted bulk tissue. Using a constant-region primer together with ProtoScript II reverse transcriptase, TCR beta cDNA was made from around 500 ng of total RNA. ARM-PCR, slightly modified, supplied the TCR beta libraries through three nested multiplex PCR rounds. The two initial PCR rounds, approximately 10 cycles each, used TRBV1-TRBV30 forward and C-beta reverse primers. TCRdb fed the multiplex PCR reads into MiXCR, producing one record per CDR3 protein. The data contain 95,000 to 100,000 distinct CDR3 sequences, around two thirds of them singletons. The specimen sequenced was liver tumor tissue from sampling region 2. The subset denotes: tumor region T2, inferior pole. All receptors come from a woman aged 55-70 years with primary liver carcinoma and hepatitis B virus infection.

In the case of this clonotype: One base away lies a much larger clone, so this may be a sequencing read error. The chain recombines TRBV5-1 with TRBJ2-2; the match to TRBD2 covers 11 bases. J gave up 6 bases and V 6 bases, and 10 bases lay outside the gene matches. Germline V gene data show CDR1 as SGHRS and CDR2 as YFSETQ. The CDR3 spans 16 residues. The CDR3 DNA sequence: TGCGCCAGCAACTTCCAGACTAGCGGGATCTCCGGGGAGCTGTTTTTT. Translation gives CASNFQTSGISGELFF.

As concerns this clonotype: The conserved closing phenylalanine or tryptophan is absent in this CDR3, likely reflecting a read error. V and J are TRBV11-2 and TRBJ2-3, with D unclear. Per the germline V gene, CDR1 is SGHAT and CDR2 is FQNNGV. The CDR3 covers 17 residues. Here the CDR3 DNA reads TGTGCTAGCAGCCCGGCCCCCATGGGCAAAGGATCAGATACGCAGTATTCT. This encodes CASSPAPMGKGSDTQYS.

This clonotype was seen only once. A read error may explain this, as a much larger clone is one base away. The chain couples TRBV7-8 to TRBJ2-5; the D gene is possibly TRBD2 (6 bases). The germline CDR1 and CDR2 sequences are SGHVS and FQNEAQ. The length of the CDR3 is 17 residues. The CDR3 DNA follows: TGTGCCAGCAGCTTAGTAGTGGGAGGCTTCTCCCAAGAGATCCAGTACTTC. It encodes CASSLVVGGFSQEIQYF.